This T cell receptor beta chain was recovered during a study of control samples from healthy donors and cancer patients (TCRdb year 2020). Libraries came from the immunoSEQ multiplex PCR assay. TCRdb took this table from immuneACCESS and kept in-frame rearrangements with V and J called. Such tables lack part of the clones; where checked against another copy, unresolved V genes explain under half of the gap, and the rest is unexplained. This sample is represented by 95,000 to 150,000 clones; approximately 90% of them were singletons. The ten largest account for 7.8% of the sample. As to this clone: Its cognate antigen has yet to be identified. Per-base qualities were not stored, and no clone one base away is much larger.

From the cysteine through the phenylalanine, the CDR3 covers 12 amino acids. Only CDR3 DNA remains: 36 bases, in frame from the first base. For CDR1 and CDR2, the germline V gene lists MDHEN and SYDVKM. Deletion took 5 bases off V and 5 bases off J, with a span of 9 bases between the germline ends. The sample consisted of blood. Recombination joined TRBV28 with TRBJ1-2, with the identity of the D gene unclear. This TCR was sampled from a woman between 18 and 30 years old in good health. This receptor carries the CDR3 CASSKTLYGYTF. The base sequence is TGTGCCAGCAGTAAAACTCTATATGGCTACACCTTC.